The 24 T cell receptor beta chains listed next were all sequenced from one sample in a study of cytomegalovirus exposure and HLA in healthy donors. 60 Vbeta and 13 Jbeta primers were used in PCR. Profiling relied on immunoSEQ multiplex PCR, and the TCRdb table lists in-frame clones only, not all of them. The sample records roughly 200,000 clones, roughly 86% being singletons. The sequenced material came from PBMCs. Receptors originate from a man in his forties or fifties in good health and CMV-seropositive.

This clone was seen more than once but under ten times. The chain joins TRBV18 to TRBJ1-3; no firm D call. Germline V gene lookup returns CDR1 KGHSH and CDR2 LQKENI. V gave up 3 bases and J gave up 10 bases, with 16 bases separating them. This CDR3 is built from 14 residues. CDR3 in DNA: TGTGCCAGCTCACCGAGAGCGGACCCCGGGACCATATATTTT. Protein sequence: CASSPRADPGTIYF.

The V gene is TRBV6-1, the J gene TRBJ2-7, with 7 nucleotides matching TRBD1. V dropped 7 bases and J dropped 3; count of bases not matched to a gene: 9. This CDR3 contains 14 residues. Germline CDR1 MNHNS, CDR2 SASEGT. CDR3 sequence (DNA): TGTGCCAGCAAAACCGGGACAGTAAACTACGAGCAGTACTTC. Translation: CASKTGTVNYEQYF.

This clone was picked up one time. This chain joins TRBV7-9 and TRBJ1-2, with 12 bases fitting TRBD1. The ends lost 5 bases at V and 6 bases at J; junction bases unmatched: 10. The CDR3 is made up of 16 amino acids. From germline, CDR1 is SEHNR and CDR2 FQNEAQ (reference sequence). This chain's CDR3 is CASSPPGTGGVHGYTF. CDR3 DNA: TGTGCCAGCAGCCCCCCGGGGACAGGGGGCGTCCATGGCTACACCTTC. The full variable domain, in which reference TRBV7-9 and TRBJ1-2 provide the parts outside the CDR3, is DTGVSQNPRHKITKRGQNVTFRCDPISEHNRLYWYRQTLGQGPEFLTYFQNEAQLEKSRLLSDRFSAERPKGSFSTLEIQRTEQGDSAMYLCASSPPGTGGVHGYTFGSGTRLTVV.

This clone was detected a few times. V gene TRBV18 combines with J gene TRBJ2-2, with D possibly matching TRBD1 (5 bases). Trimming took off 4 bases at V and 4 bases at J, with 10 bases between the two ends. Looked up from germline, CDR1 is KGHSH and CDR2 is LQKENI. This CDR3 spans 14 amino acids. The CDR3 region is CASSLQDSTGELFF. CDR3 in DNA: TGTGCCAGCTCACTACAGGATTCCACCGGGGAGCTGTTTTTT.

The chain employs TRBV29-1 and TRBJ1-4, with D tentatively TRBD1 (5 bases). V shed 4 bases and J shed 4 bases, with 10 bases lying between them. CDR1 is SQVTM, CDR2 ANQGSEA, per germline. The CDR3 contains 13 residues. For the CDR3, the DNA is TGCAGCGTTGCCGGGACTCGTAATGAAAAACTGTTTTTT. This gives the protein CSVAGTRNEKLFF. Full variable domain (rest looked up from reference TRBV29-1 and TRBJ1-4): SAVISQKPSRDICQRGTSLTIQCQVDSQVTMMFWYRQQPGQSLTLIATANQGSEATYESGFVIDKFPISRPNLTFSTLTVSNMSPEDSSIYLCSVAGTRNEKLFFGSGTQLSVL.

This clone has only a few counts. V usage is TRBV6-6 and J usage is TRBJ2-7, with D unclear. This CDR3 has 14 amino acids. Germline V gene sequence: CDR1 MNHNY, CDR2 SVGAGI (reference sequence). Trimming took 9 bases from V and 3 from J, leaving 18 bases between them. CDR3 DNA: TGTGCCAGAACCCCTCTTCTAGTCGGCTACGAGCAGTACTTC. It codes for CARTPLLVGYEQYF.

V and J are TRBV10-3 and TRBJ2-1; weak D call: TRBD2 (5 bases). Germline values: CDR1 ENHRY, CDR2 SYGVKD. The CDR3 is 16 residues long. V was trimmed by 3 bases and J by 2 bases, leaving 14 bases between them. The DNA for the CDR3 is TGTGCCATCAGTGAACTCCCAGCGGTTACCTACAATGAGCAGTTCTTC. This gives the protein CAISELPAVTYNEQFF.

This clone was seen ten or more times. The chain carries TRBV5-1 and TRBJ2-1, with TRBD1 identical over 9 bases. CDR1 is SGHRS and CDR2 is YFSETQ in the germline V gene. The CDR3 spans 14 residues. Germline trimming cut 4 bases from V and 8 bases from J; bases unmatched to any gene: 7. The CDR3 DNA is TGCGCCAGCAGCAACGGACAGGGGCCAGATGAGCAGTTCTTC. The encoded protein is CASSNGQGPDEQFF.

V usage is TRBV5-1 and J usage is TRBJ2-3; no firm D call. Between the trimmed V and J ends, which lost 0 bases and 2 bases, there was a span of 13 bases. The CDR3 runs to 16 residues. CDR1 and CDR2 from the germline V gene are SGHRS and YFSETQ. The CDR3 coding sequence is TGCGCCAGCAGCTTGGCGGCAGGTAGGAACACAGATACGCAGTATTTT. Encoded protein: CASSLAAGRNTDTQYF.

This chain joins TRBV6-6 and TRBJ2-1; 10 bases agree with TRBD1. Germline CDR1 reads MNHNY; CDR2 reads SVGAGI (reference sequence). The CDR3 spans 14 residues. The V gene end was trimmed by 5 bases and the J gene end by 4 bases; junction bases not matched to a gene: 2. The CDR3 nucleotides read TGTGCCAGCAGTAGGACAGGGGGTTACAATGAGCAGTTCTTC. This translates into CASSRTGGYNEQFF.

J is TRBJ1-4 and V is TRBV7-6, with no clear D. This CDR3 spans 16 amino acids. Germline CDR1 and CDR2: SGHVS and FNYEAQ. Trimming removed 5 bases from V and 0 bases from J, with 13 bases in between. CDR3 residues: CASSRTLASTNEKLFF. In nucleotides, the CDR3 is TGTGCCAGCAGCCGTACCTTGGCTTCAACTAATGAAAAACTGTTTTTT. The full variable domain, its missing parts supplied by reference TRBV7-6 and TRBJ1-4, is GAGVSQSPRYKVTKRGQDVALRCDPISGHVSLYWYRQALGQGPEFLTYFNYEAQQDKSGLPNDRFSAERPEGSISTLTIQRTEQRDSAMYRCASSRTLASTNEKLFFGSGTQLSVL.

In its sample, this clone was seen a few times. The chain is built from TRBV27 and TRBJ1-1; D unclear. Deletions cut 5 bases from V and 0 bases from J, with 13 bases between. The CDR3 has 15 amino acids. The germline gives CDR1 MNHEY, CDR2 SMNVEV (reference sequence). CDR3 coding DNA: TGTGCCAGCAGTGAAGTACAAGACATGAACACTGAAGCTTTCTTT. This encodes CASSEVQDMNTEAFF.

V gene TRBV6-1 combines with J gene TRBJ2-3, with a weak D call TRBD2 (6 bases). V was clipped by 8 bases and J by 0 bases, with 15 bases between them. CDR1 is MNHNS and CDR2 is SASEGT in the germline V gene. This CDR3 has 15 residues. As DNA, the CDR3 is TGTGCCAGCTTACAAGCGGGCCCTAGCACAGATACGCAGTATTTT. It is translated as CASLQAGPSTDTQYF.

This rearrangement joins TRBV28 to TRBJ1-4, with unresolved D. V was shortened by 6 bases and J by 7 bases, with 9 bases between the two germline ends. CDR1 and CDR2 (germline): MDHEN, SYDVKM. The length of the CDR3 is 12 residues. Here the CDR3 reads CASRGSVEKLFF. CDR3 DNA: TGTGCCAGCAGAGGTAGCGTTGAAAAACTGTTTTTT.

Only a few counts were recorded for this clone. Here the CDR3 reads CASRSRGLDTQYF. CDR3 nucleotide sequence: TGTGCCAGCAGATCGCGGGGGCTAGATACGCAGTATTTT. The chain couples TRBV7-9 to TRBJ2-3; tentative D call: TRBD2 (7 bases). Trimming removed 6 bases from V and 5 bases from J, with 12 bases in between. CDR3 length: 13 amino acids. The germline V gene encodes CDR1 SEHNR and CDR2 FQNEAQ (reference sequence).

The V gene is TRBV6-1, the J gene TRBJ2-3, with D possibly TRBD1 on 6 matching bases. From germline, CDR1 is MNHNS and CDR2 SASEGT. Trimming removed 0 bases from V and 5 bases from J, with 15 bases in between. The CDR3 sequence is 16 residues long. The CDR3 sequence is CASSEALGAGIDTQYF. The CDR3 DNA sequence: TGTGCCAGCAGTGAAGCGTTGGGGGCAGGGATAGATACGCAGTATTTT.

The chain couples TRBV7-6 to TRBJ2-5; D possibly corresponds to TRBD2 (6 bases). V was clipped by 4 bases and J by 1 base, with 10 bases between them. There are 14 residues in the CDR3. The germline V gene has CDR1 SGHVS and CDR2 FNYEAQ. The CDR3 loop reads CASSSGLLQETQYF. In DNA form, the CDR3 reads TGTGCCAGCAGCTCGGGACTCCTCCAAGAGACCCAGTACTTC.

The chain links TRBV19 to TRBJ1-5; D remains unclear. Trimming stripped 7 bases from V and 0 bases from J, with 19 bases between. Germline assignment: CDR1 LNHDA and CDR2 SQIVND (reference sequence). CDR3 length equals 17 residues. CDR3 sequence: CASTRGRDWYSNQPQHF. The CDR3 bases are TGTGCCAGTACCCGAGGGAGGGATTGGTATAGCAATCAGCCCCAGCATTTT. The full variable domain, its missing parts supplied by reference TRBV19 and TRBJ1-5, is DGGITQSPKYLFRKEGQNVTLSCEQNLNHDAMYWYRQDPGQGLRLIYYSQIVNDFQKGDIAEGYSVSREKKESFPLTVTSAQKNPTAFYLCASTRGRDWYSNQPQHFGDGTRLSIL.

The chain recombines TRBV27 with TRBJ2-1; D might be TRBD2 (5 bases). The ends were cut back, 6 bases at V and 0 bases at J, with 15 bases in the middle. CDR1 MNHEY and CDR2 SMNVEV come from the germline V gene (reference sequence). This CDR3 is 16 amino acids long. CDR3 in DNA: TGTGCCAGCAGGGACGAACTAGGAATCTCCTACAATGAGCAGTTCTTC. Its protein is CASRDELGISYNEQFF.

The chain combines TRBV13 with TRBJ1-1; no clear D gene. The CDR3 spans 16 residues. Germline V gene sequence: CDR1 PRHDT, CDR2 FYEKMQ (reference sequence). V lost 1 base to trimming and J lost 3 bases, with 15 bases between them. CDR3 loop: CASSLAGIRGDTEAFF. The CDR3 nucleotides are TGTGCCAGCAGCTTAGCTGGAATCCGCGGGGACACTGAAGCTTTCTTT.

With regard to this clone: One junction end disagrees with the germline gene, perhaps due to a read error. The chain carries TRBV7-9 and TRBJ1-2; D not resolved. Germline V gives CDR1 SEHNR, CDR2 FQNEAQ (reference sequence). The CDR3 is 11 residues long. DNA of the CDR3: TGTGCCAGCAGCTTAGGGGGAGTAGTTGACTTC. Translation gives CASSLGGVVDF.

This clone was detected only once. The V call is TRBV4-3, the J call TRBJ2-7, with 8 nucleotides matching TRBD2. V lost 0 bases and J lost 4; bases outside the gene matches: 5. This CDR3 spans 15 amino acids. Germline V CDR1 and CDR2: LGHNA, YSLEER. The CDR3 loop is CASSQERLAMYEQYF. For the CDR3, the DNA is TGCGCCAGCAGCCAAGAGAGACTAGCGATGTACGAGCAGTACTTC.

The chain's CDR3 is CASSLSGRDTQYF. The DNA of the CDR3 is TGTGCCAGCAGCTTGTCAGGGCGGGATACGCAGTATTTT. The rearrangement uses TRBV5-4 and TRBJ2-3; TRBD1 might be the D (5 bases). This CDR3 has 13 amino acids. V dropped 1 base and J dropped 6 bases, with 9 bases sitting between them. CDR1 and CDR2 (germline): SGHNT, YYREEE (reference sequence).

This sequence joins TRBV28 and TRBJ2-7, with D possibly TRBD2 on 7 matching bases. The CDR3 contains 19 residues. Germline-derived CDR1 and CDR2 are MDHEN and SYDVKM. Between the trimmed V and J ends, which lost 5 bases and 2 bases, there was a span of 28 bases. This CDR3 reads CASSGAGRTTPKGAYEQYF. In DNA, the CDR3 is TGTGCCAGCAGTGGCGCCGGGAGGACAACCCCGAAGGGGGCCTACGAGCAGTACTTC.